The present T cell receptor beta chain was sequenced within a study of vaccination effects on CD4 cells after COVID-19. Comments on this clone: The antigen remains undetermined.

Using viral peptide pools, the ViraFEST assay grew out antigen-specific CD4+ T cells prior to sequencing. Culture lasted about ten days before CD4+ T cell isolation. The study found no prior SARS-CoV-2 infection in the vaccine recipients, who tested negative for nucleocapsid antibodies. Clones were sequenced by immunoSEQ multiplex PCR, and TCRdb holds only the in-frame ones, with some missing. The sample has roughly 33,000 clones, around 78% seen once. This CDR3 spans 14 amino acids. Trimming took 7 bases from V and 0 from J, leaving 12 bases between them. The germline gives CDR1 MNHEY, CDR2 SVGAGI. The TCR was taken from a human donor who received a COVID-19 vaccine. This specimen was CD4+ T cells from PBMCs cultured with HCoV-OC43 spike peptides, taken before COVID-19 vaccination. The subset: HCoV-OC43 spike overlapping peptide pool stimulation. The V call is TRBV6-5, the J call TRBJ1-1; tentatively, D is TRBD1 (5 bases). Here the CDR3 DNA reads TGTGCCAGCAAGGACATCAACATGAACACTGAAGCTTTCTTT. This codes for CASKDINMNTEAFF.